The clone carrying this TCR beta chain was seen more than once but under ten times. The target antigen is unknown. Using quantitative 5'-RACE with molecular barcodes, the authors made TCR beta libraries. TCRdb used MiXCR to reprocess the 5' RACE reads, holding one entry per CDR3 protein. The sample has approximately 350,000 distinct CDR3 sequences; 20% are singletons. The CDR3 loop spans 14 amino acids. Looked up from germline, CDR1 is SEHNR and CDR2 is FQNEAQ (reference sequence). The V and J ends lost 5 bases and 0 bases respectively, with 10 bases between them. This sample is drawn from a study of CD8 T cells in ankylosing spondylitis. Study-wide results and limits: Reportedly, significant enrichment of disease-linked clones occurred in matched ankylosing spondylitis synovial fluid.

The receptor was isolated from a male donor with ankylosing spondylitis or in good health (not recorded which). The chain links TRBV7-9 to TRBJ2-5; D gene uncertain. The sample taken for sequencing was blood, either unsorted or a sorted T cell fraction (not recorded which). The CDR3 nucleotides read TGTGCCAGCAGCCTTGTCTCGGACCAAGAGACCCAGTACTTC. Its protein product is CASSLVSDQETQYF.